The next 14 T cell receptor beta chains were all read from a single sample in a study of HIV-infected children after antiretroviral therapy interruption. RNA-based 3' RACE libraries used unique molecular identifiers. TCRdb re-derived calls from the 3' RACE reads in MiXCR, one entry per CDR3 protein. The sample records more than 75,000 distinct CDR3 sequences, 6.9% being singletons. Treatment reported: PENTA 11 planned treatment interruption arm or continuous ART arm. The sample was CD45RA+ CD4+ T cells from PBMCs, pooled from several time points, taken from a donor given antiretroviral therapy, either interrupted or continuous. Subset defined: naive CD4+ CD45RA+ CD45RO- T cells. The receptor source for this set is a pool of human donors with HIV.

This clonotype was found a few times. This chain joins TRBV29-1 and TRBJ2-4; TRBD1 might be the D (6 bases). The V gene lost 5 bases and the J gene lost 0 bases, with 11 bases spanning the gap. Germline CDR1 SQVTM, CDR2 ANQGSEA. The CDR3 consists of 14 residues. The CDR3 DNA reads TGCAGCGTTCAGGGGATACTAGCCAAAAACATTCAGTACTTC. Amino acids: CSVQGILAKNIQYF.

The genes are TRBV25-1 and TRBJ2-7; tentatively, D is TRBD1 (6 bases). The CDR3 consists of 16 residues. Germline CDR1 is MGHDK and CDR2 is SYGVNS. V was trimmed by 9 bases and J by 4 bases, leaving 25 bases between them. The CDR3: CARAPGHKWSEYEQYF. The CDR3 DNA reads as TGTGCCAGGGCTCCGGGACACAAGTGGAGCGAATACGAGCAGTACTTC.

This clonotype has a count of ten or more. This chain links TRBV5-4 with TRBJ2-7; TRBD1 matches 9 bases. Per germline, CDR1 SGHNT and CDR2 YYREEE (reference sequence). The CDR3 loop spans 13 amino acids. The junction had 5 bases not matched to a gene; V was cut back by 4 bases and J by 6 bases. CDR3: CASSSGTGSEQYF. The CDR3 nucleotides read TGTGCCAGCAGCAGCGGGACAGGGTCCGAGCAGTACTTC.

This clonotype occurred many times. The rearrangement links TRBV7-2 to TRBJ2-3; D gene ambiguous. The CDR3 spans 14 residues. The germline gives CDR1 SGHTA, CDR2 FQGNSA. V was clipped by 2 bases and J by 0 bases, with 6 bases between them. CDR3 sequence (DNA): TGTGCCAGCAGCTTATTCAGGAGCACAGATACGCAGTATTTT. It is translated as CASSLFRSTDTQYF.

This clonotype appeared many times. This sequence joins TRBV24-1 and TRBJ2-5; perhaps TRBD2 as D (7 bases). CDR3 length equals 15 residues. Trimming took 7 bases from V and 0 from J, leaving 14 bases between them. CDR1 is KGHDR, CDR2 SFDVKD, per germline. CDR3 protein: CATSDTRGHQETQYF. The DNA of the CDR3 is TGTGCCACCAGCGACACGCGGGGGCACCAAGAGACCCAGTACTTC.

Many counts were recorded for this clonotype. The chain has TRBV4-1 and TRBJ2-7; 9 nucleotides match TRBD2. V trimming: 0 bases; J trimming: 2 bases; junction bases outside the gene matches: 8. CDR1 is MGHRA, CDR2 YSYEKL, per germline. The CDR3 has 17 residues. The CDR3 region is CASSQDGLAGIPYEQYF. In nucleotides, the CDR3 is TGCGCCAGCAGCCAAGATGGGCTAGCGGGAATACCCTACGAGCAGTACTTC.

In its sample, this clonotype was seen many times. V and J are TRBV29-1 and TRBJ2-5; D is unresolved. From germline, CDR1 is SQVTM and CDR2 ANQGSEA. The CDR3 spans 8 residues. V was cut by 6 bases and J by 4 bases, with 0 bases left in between. The CDR3 nucleotides are TGCAGCGTAGAGACCCAGTACTTC. Translating it yields CSVETQYF.

This clonotype was found many times. The chain links TRBV14 to TRBJ1-1, with D perhaps TRBD1 (6 bases). There are 17 residues in the CDR3. Germline loops: CDR1 SGHDN, CDR2 FVKESK. V dropped 0 bases and J dropped 3 bases, with 17 bases sitting between them. CDR3 sequence: CASSQDRGASPDTEAFF. CDR3 coding DNA: TGTGCCAGCAGCCAAGATCGGGGGGCATCTCCGGACACTGAAGCTTTCTTT.

This clonotype has only a few counts. The chain links TRBV11-3 to TRBJ2-1; D is tentatively TRBD1 or TRBD2 (6 bases each). The germline CDR1 and CDR2 sequences are SGHNT and YENEEA. This CDR3 is built from 15 residues. Trimming pared 6 bases from V and 10 bases from J, leaving 22 bases between. The CDR3 nucleotides are TGTGCCAGCAGTCCCTGGGGCGGAGGGGGAAGCGAGCAGTTCTTC. Encoded protein: CASSPWGGGGSEQFF.

This clonotype has at least ten counts. The chain combines TRBV5-8 with TRBJ2-5; D possibly matches TRBD1 or TRBD2 (5 bases each). Trimming removed 8 bases from V and 2 bases from J, with 16 bases in between. CDR3 length equals 14 residues. The germline V gene encodes CDR1 SGHTS and CDR2 YDEGEE. Here the CDR3 DNA reads TGTGCCAGTAACTCGGGGCAGCTTCAAGAGACCCAGTACTTC. Translation gives CASNSGQLQETQYF.

This clonotype was observed at least ten times. V usage is TRBV2 and J usage is TRBJ1-1, with D unresolved. V dropped 6 bases and J dropped 3 bases, with 11 bases sitting between them. The CDR3 contains 13 residues. Germline CDR1 reads SNHLY; CDR2 reads FYNNEI. CDR3: CASSTSEDTEAFF. The CDR3 nucleotides are TGTGCCAGCAGCACCTCCGAGGACACTGAAGCTTTCTTT.

In its sample, this clonotype was seen a few times. The V gene is TRBV6-4, the J gene TRBJ2-3; 8 bases match TRBD2. V shed 5 bases and J 8 bases; nucleotides not matched to a gene: 18. The CDR3 is 17 residues long. Germline values: CDR1 MRHNA, CDR2 SNTAGT. The CDR3 loop is CASSRTGRAGASATQYF. In DNA, the CDR3 is TGTGCCAGCAGTCGCACGGGCAGAGCGGGAGCATCGGCTACGCAGTATTTT.

The sample holds many counts of this clonotype. At one end, the junction sequence differs from germline, possibly due to a read error. DNA of the CDR3: TGTGCCAGCAGCCCCCCGGGAGGGCAAGACACCCAGTACTTT. Its protein is CASSPPGGQDTQYF. The chain has TRBV4-2 and TRBJ2-5, with TRBD2 matching over 8 bases. CDR3 length: 14 amino acids. Germline CDR1 LGHNA, CDR2 YNFKEQ.

This clonotype came up many times. The chain joins TRBV4-2 to TRBJ2-3; 11 bases agree with TRBD2. Trimming cost V 0 bases and J 8 bases; bases outside gene matches: 16. The CDR3 consists of 19 residues. Germline V gives CDR1 LGHNA, CDR2 YNFKEQ. This CDR3 reads CASSQDPPGWLAGGGTQYF. CDR3 coding DNA: TGTGCCAGCAGCCAAGACCCGCCGGGCTGGCTAGCGGGGGGAGGTACGCAGTATTTT.